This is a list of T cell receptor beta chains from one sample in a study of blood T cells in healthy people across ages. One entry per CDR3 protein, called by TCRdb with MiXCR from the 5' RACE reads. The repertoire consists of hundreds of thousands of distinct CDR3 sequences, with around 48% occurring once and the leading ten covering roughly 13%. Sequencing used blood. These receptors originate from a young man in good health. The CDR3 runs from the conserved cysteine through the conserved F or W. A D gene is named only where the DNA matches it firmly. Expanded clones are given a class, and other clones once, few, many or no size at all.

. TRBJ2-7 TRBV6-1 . CASSEAPAASYEQYF TGTGCCAGCAGTGAAGCTCCTGCTGCCTCCTACGAGCAGTACTTC
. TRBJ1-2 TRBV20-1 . CSATGRRPGYTF TGCAGTGCTACAGGCCGGCGGCCTGGCTACACCTTC
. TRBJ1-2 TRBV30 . CAWSVGPGYGYTF TGTGCCTGGAGTGTAGGGCCAGGATATGGCTACACCTTC
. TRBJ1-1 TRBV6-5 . CASSYGGGVPEAFF TGTGCCAGCAGTTACGGCGGGGGGGTCCCTGAAGCTTTCTTT
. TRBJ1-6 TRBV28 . CASSSPYNSPLHF TGTGCCAGCAGTTCCCCATATAATTCACCCCTCCACTTT
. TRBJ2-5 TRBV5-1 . CASRLALETQYF TGCGCCAGCAGGCTAGCGTTAGAGACCCAGTACTTC
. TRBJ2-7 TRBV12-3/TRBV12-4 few CASRAGVSYEQYF TGTGCCAGCAGAGCAGGGGTCTCCTACGAGCAGTACTTC
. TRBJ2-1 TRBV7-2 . CASRPWGAGFAYNEQFF TGTGCCAGCAGGCCTTGGGGGGCGGGTTTCGCCTACAATGAGCAGTTCTTC
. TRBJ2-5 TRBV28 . CASSFPGMDETQYF TGTGCCAGCAGTTTTCCGGGAATGGATGAGACCCAGTACTTC
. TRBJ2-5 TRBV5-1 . CASKKGEETQYF TGCGCCAGCAAGAAGGGCGAAGAGACCCAGTACTTC
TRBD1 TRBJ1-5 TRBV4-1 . CASSPGTGSNQPRHF TGCGCCAGCAGCCCGGGGACAGGTAGCAATCAGCCCCGGCATTTT
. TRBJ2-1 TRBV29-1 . CSVAARRNEQFF TGCAGCGTTGCGGCCCGACGAAATGAGCAGTTCTTC
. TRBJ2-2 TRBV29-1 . CSVGLGTGELFF TGCAGCGTTGGGTTGGGCACCGGGGAGCTGTTTTTT
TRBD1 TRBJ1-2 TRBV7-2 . CASSYRGRKTADGYTF TGTGCCAGCAGTTACAGGGGGCGAAAGACCGCGGATGGCTACACCTTC
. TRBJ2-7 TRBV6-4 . CASSEFGGPTYEQYF TGTGCCAGCAGTGAATTTGGGGGCCCAACCTACGAGCAGTACTTC
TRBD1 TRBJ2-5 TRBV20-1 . CSAVQGVGQYF TGCAGTGCTGTGCAGGGGGTGGGGCAGTACTTC
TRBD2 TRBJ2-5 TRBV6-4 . CVSSRISGDQETQYF TGTGTCAGCAGTCGTATTAGCGGGGACCAAGAGACCCAGTACTTC
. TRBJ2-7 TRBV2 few CASSDRQFYEQYF TGTGCCAGCAGCGATAGACAGTTTTACGAGCAGTACTTC
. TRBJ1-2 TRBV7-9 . CASSPQHPPEGYTF TGTGCCAGCAGCCCCCAGCATCCGCCGGAAGGCTACACCTTC
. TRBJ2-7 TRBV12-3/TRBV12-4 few CASSLSGVLGREQYF TGTGCCAGCAGTTTATCCGGGGTCCTAGGACGCGAGCAGTACTTC
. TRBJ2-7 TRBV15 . CATSRGLTEYEQYF TGTGCCACCAGCAGAGGGTTAACAGAGTACGAGCAGTACTTC
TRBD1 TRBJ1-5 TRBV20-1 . CSASRGHNQPQHF TGCAGTGCTAGCAGGGGGCACAATCAGCCCCAGCATTTT
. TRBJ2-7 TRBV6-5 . CASSYSLGAYNEQYF TGTGCCAGCAGTTACTCGCTCGGGGCCTACAATGAGCAGTACTTC
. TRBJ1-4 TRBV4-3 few CASSQGQGAEKLFF TGCGCCAGCAGCCAAGGTCAGGGCGCTGAAAAACTGTTTTTT
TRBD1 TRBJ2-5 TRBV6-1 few CASSEPRDSQETQYF TGTGCCAGCAGTGAACCCCGGGACAGCCAAGAGACCCAGTACTTC
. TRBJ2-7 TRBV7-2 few CASSSTSTASYEQYF TGTGCCAGCAGCTCAACATCGACAGCCTCCTACGAGCAGTACTTC
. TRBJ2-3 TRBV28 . CACSLSTDTQYF TGTGCCTGCTCTCTGAGCACAGATACGCAGTATTTT
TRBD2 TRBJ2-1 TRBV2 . CASSVTSSGYNEQFF TGTGCCAGCAGTGTTACCTCTAGCGGTTACAATGAGCAGTTCTTC
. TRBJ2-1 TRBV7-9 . CASSLAGRGPGSYNEQFF TGTGCCAGCAGCTTAGCGGGCCGGGGGCCGGGCTCCTACAATGAGCAGTTCTTC
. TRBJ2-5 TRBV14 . CAGSQDWGAQETQYF TGTGCCGGCAGCCAAGATTGGGGAGCCCAAGAGACCCAGTACTTC
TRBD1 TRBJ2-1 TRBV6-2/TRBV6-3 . CASSFRDRDAREQFF TGTGCCAGCAGTTTCAGAGACAGGGACGCGAGGGAGCAGTTCTTC
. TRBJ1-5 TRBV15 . CATSRDGDNKHF TGTGCCACCAGCAGAGATGGGGACAACAAGCATTTT
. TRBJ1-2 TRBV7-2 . CASSAAQADYGYTF TGTGCCAGCAGCGCCGCCCAGGCGGACTATGGCTACACCTTC
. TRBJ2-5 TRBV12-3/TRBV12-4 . CASSFGQGPETQYF TGTGCCAGCAGTTTTGGGCAGGGCCCAGAGACCCAGTACTTC
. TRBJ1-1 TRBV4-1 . CASSQVMMGFAEAFF TGCGCCAGCAGCCAAGTGATGATGGGGTTTGCTGAAGCTTTCTTT
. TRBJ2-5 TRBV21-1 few CASSKSDRYQETQYF TGTGCCAGCAGCAAATCCGACAGATACCAAGAGACCCAGTACTTC
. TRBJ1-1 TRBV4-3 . CASSQDQGHTEAFF TGCGCCAGCAGCCAAGATCAGGGTCACACTGAAGCTTTCTTT
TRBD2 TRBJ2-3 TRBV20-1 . CSARVGRGNTDTQYF TGCAGTGCTAGGGTGGGGCGGGGGAACACAGATACGCAGTATTTT
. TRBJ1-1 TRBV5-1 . CASSFDSTLGLAFF TGCGCCAGCAGCTTCGACAGTACCCTGGGCTTAGCTTTCTTT
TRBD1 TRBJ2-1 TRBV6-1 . CASSSGTGGLNEQFF TGTGCCAGCAGCTCCGGGACAGGGGGCTTGAATGAGCAGTTCTTC
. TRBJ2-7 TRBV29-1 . CSVAQGGSYEQYF TGCAGCGTTGCCCAGGGTGGTTCCTACGAGCAGTACTTC
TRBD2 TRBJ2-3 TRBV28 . CASSSSSGGALITDTQYF TGTGCCAGCAGTTCCTCTAGCGGGGGGGCTTTGATAACAGATACGCAGTATTTT
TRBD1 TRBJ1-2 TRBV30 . CAWSSRQGRGYTF TGTGCCTGGAGTAGCAGACAGGGACGGGGCTACACCTTC
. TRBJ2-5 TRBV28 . CASSNGQSYEETQYF TGTGCCAGCAGTAACGGACAGAGCTACGAAGAGACCCAGTACTTC
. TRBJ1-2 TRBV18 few CASSPGDGGYTF TGTGCCAGCTCCCCAGGGGACGGTGGCTACACCTTC
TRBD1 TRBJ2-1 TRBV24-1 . CATRSTGDRNEQFF TGTGCCACCAGGAGTACAGGGGACCGCAATGAGCAGTTCTTC
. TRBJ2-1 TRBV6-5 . CASSYTTGTQFF TGTGCCAGCAGTTACACAACCGGGACCCAGTTCTTC
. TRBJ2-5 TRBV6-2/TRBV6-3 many CASSYAGTTKKETQYF TGTGCCAGCAGTTACGCCGGGACAACAAAGAAAGAGACCCAGTACTTC
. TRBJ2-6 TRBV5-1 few CASSGGTSGANVLTF TGCGCCAGCAGCGGAGGGACCTCTGGGGCCAACGTCCTGACTTTC
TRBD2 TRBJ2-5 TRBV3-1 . CASSPRERGGETQYF TGTGCCAGCAGCCCGCGCGAGCGGGGGGGAGAGACCCAGTACTTC
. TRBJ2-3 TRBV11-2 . CASSVNTGRDTQYF TGTGCCAGCAGCGTTAACACGGGGAGAGATACGCAGTATTTT
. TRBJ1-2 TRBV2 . CASSDLQGLKFRYTF TGTGCCAGCAGCGACCTACAGGGATTGAAGTTTCGCTACACCTTC
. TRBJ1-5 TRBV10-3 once CAISEGTVVNQPQHF TGTGCCATCAGTGAAGGCACAGTTGTCAATCAGCCCCAGCATTTT
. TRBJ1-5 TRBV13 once CASSLRGGNDQPQHF TGTGCCAGCAGCCTCCGGGGGGGGAACGACCAGCCCCAGCATTTT
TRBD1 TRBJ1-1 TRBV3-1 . CASSQDLGTGDHRGNTEAFF TGTGCCAGCAGCCAAGATCTGGGGACAGGGGACCATCGGGGTAACACTGAAGCTTTCTTT